Shown below are 16 T cell receptor beta chains from a single sample sequenced in a study of identical twins. TCRdb used MiXCR to reprocess the 5' RACE reads, holding one entry per CDR3 protein. Altogether approximately 500,000 distinct CDR3 sequences are present, around 15% being singletons, with the ten largest covering about 0.4%. Another study also made use of these data, one on yellow fever vaccine responses in identical twins.

Sequences were obtained from CD4+ T cells sorted from blood. The receptors come from a woman aged 18-29 years in good health.

This chain uses TRBV11-2 with TRBJ2-1; tentatively, D is TRBD1 (6 bases). The CDR3 has 17 residues. Trimming took off 1 base at V and 1 base at J, with 14 bases between the two ends. Germline values: CDR1 SGHAT, CDR2 FQNNGV. CDR3 sequence reads: CASSLGTAERSYNEQFF. The DNA for the CDR3 is TGTGCCAGCAGCTTAGGGACAGCCGAAAGGTCCTACAATGAGCAGTTCTTC.

The V gene is TRBV2, the J gene TRBJ2-5; TRBD1 agrees at 8 bases. The CDR3 is 13 amino acids. Trimming cost V 8 bases and J 5 bases; bases outside gene matches: 7. Germline values: CDR1 SNHLY, CDR2 FYNNEI. CDR3 DNA: TGTGCCAGCTCCGACAGGGGTTTGGAGACCCAGTACTTC. Protein sequence: CASSDRGLETQYF.

This clonotype was seen a few times. The chain couples TRBV28 to TRBJ1-6; tentative D call: TRBD1 (5 bases). V gave up 3 bases and J gave up 5 bases, with 8 bases separating them. This CDR3 has 14 residues. Germline V gene data show CDR1 as MDHEN and CDR2 as SYDVKM. CDR3 residues: CASSFGGNNSPLHF. CDR3 coding DNA: TGTGCCAGCAGTTTCGGGGGGAATAATTCACCCCTCCACTTT.

In this sample, this clonotype turned up many times. The chain links TRBV29-1 to TRBJ2-3, with D possibly matching TRBD1 (6 bases). CDR1 is SQVTM and CDR2 is ANQGSEA in the germline V gene. With 0 bases removed from V and 2 bases from J, the gap between germline ends came to 12 bases. CDR3 length: 15 residues. CDR3 nucleotides: TGCAGCGTTGAAGAGACAGGATACTTCACAGATACGCAGTATTTT. Translation gives CSVEETGYFTDTQYF.

J is TRBJ2-5 and V is TRBV15; 9 bases line up with TRBD2. This CDR3 is 17 amino acids long. V gave up 0 bases and J gave up 4 bases; unmatched junction bases: 9. Germline assignment: CDR1 LNHNV and CDR2 YYDKDF (reference sequence). The DNA of the CDR3 is TGTGCCACCAGCAGAGATCCCTCTAGCGGGACGGGAGAGACCCAGTACTTC. Protein: CATSRDPSSGTGETQYF.

This clonotype was seen repeatedly, ten times or more. CDR3 bases: TGCGCCAGCAGCTTGGTGGTGACGGTGAACACCGGGGAGCTGTTTTTT. Amino acid sequence: CASSLVVTVNTGELFF. The chain links TRBV5-1 to TRBJ2-2; D call uncertain. The V gene lost 0 bases and the J gene lost 1 base, with 10 bases spanning the gap. The germline V gene has CDR1 SGHRS and CDR2 YFSETQ. This CDR3 comprises 16 residues.

The chain employs TRBV14 and TRBJ2-3, with a tentative D call TRBD2 (7 bases). Germline CDR1 SGHDN, CDR2 FVKESK. V shed 4 bases and J shed 2 bases, with 16 bases lying between them. The CDR3 extends over 16 amino acids. The CDR3 is CASSPTRGGDTDTQYF. The CDR3 DNA sequence: TGTGCCAGCAGCCCTACTCGCGGGGGCGACACAGATACGCAGTATTTT.

This clonotype has just a few counts. The DNA for the CDR3 is TGCAGTGCTAGGGTGGGACTAGCGGGAACCGGGGAGCTGTTTTTT. This sequence encodes CSARVGLAGTGELFF. The chain links TRBV20-1 to TRBJ2-2, with 13 bases fitting TRBD2. V lost 3 bases, J lost 5 bases, and 3 bases stayed unmatched. Looked up from germline, CDR1 is DFQATT and CDR2 is SNEGSKA (reference sequence). The CDR3 spans 15 residues.

This chain joins TRBV7-8 and TRBJ2-3; 10 nucleotides align to TRBD2. Germline V gene lookup returns CDR1 SGHVS and CDR2 FQNEAQ. This CDR3 contains 18 residues. J was trimmed by 2 bases and V by 4 bases; bases with no gene match: 12. This CDR3 is CASSSGGTSVPSTDTQYF. As DNA, the CDR3 is TGTGCCAGCAGCTCGGGCGGGACTAGCGTCCCCTCCACAGATACGCAGTATTTT. The variable domain in full, with the rest retrieved from reference TRBV7-8 and TRBJ2-3, is GAGVSQSPRYKVAKRGQDVALRCDPISGHVSLFWYQQALGQGPEFLTYFQNEAQLDKSGLPSDRFFAERPEGSVSTLKIQRTQQEDSAVYLCASSSGGTSVPSTDTQYFGPGTRLTVL.

The chain has TRBV19 and TRBJ2-2, with TRBD1 matching over 8 bases. The CDR3 consists of 13 residues. CDR1 is LNHDA and CDR2 is SQIVND in the germline V gene (reference sequence). J gave up 5 bases and V 8 bases, and 4 bases lay outside the gene matches. CDR3 nucleotides: TGTGCCAGTCGGACAGGGTGGACCGGGGAGCTGTTTTTT. Amino acid sequence: CASRTGWTGELFF.

V gene TRBV20-1 combines with J gene TRBJ2-2; 10 bases are shared with TRBD2. Germline V CDR1 and CDR2: DFQATT, SNEGSKA (reference sequence). The CDR3 runs to 16 residues. Trimming at V came to 3 bases and at J to 6 bases, leaving 10 bases not matched to a gene. The CDR3 region is CSASLTSGAPAGELFF. The CDR3 DNA reads TGCAGTGCTAGCCTCACTAGCGGGGCCCCGGCCGGGGAGCTGTTTTTT.

The chain employs TRBV15 and TRBJ2-1; D might be TRBD2 (5 bases). Per germline, CDR1 LNHNV and CDR2 YYDKDF (reference sequence). The CDR3 runs 15 residues. The V gene lost 4 bases and the J gene lost 0 bases, with 10 bases spanning the gap. CDR3 region: CATSISGSSYNEQFF. The CDR3 DNA follows: TGTGCCACCAGCATAAGCGGCAGCTCCTACAATGAGCAGTTCTTC.

A few counts support this clonotype. The chain employs TRBV7-2 and TRBJ2-3; 11 bases are a match to TRBD2. The J segment lost 4 bases and the V segment lost 5 bases, leaving 8 bases of the junction unmatched. The CDR3 covers 16 residues. Looked up from germline, CDR1 is SGHTA and CDR2 is FQGNSA. The CDR3 loop reads CASSKLAGDVSDTQYF. DNA of the CDR3: TGTGCCAGCAGCAAACTAGCGGGAGATGTTTCAGATACGCAGTATTTT.

This chain joins TRBV20-1 and TRBJ1-6, with 9 positions matching TRBD1. The CDR3 covers 14 residues. Germline loops: CDR1 DFQATT, CDR2 SNEGSKA (reference sequence). V trimming: 4 bases; J trimming: 7 bases; junction bases outside the gene matches: 5. CDR3 coding DNA: TGCAGTGCTAACCGGGACAGGGTGAATTCACCCCTCCACTTT. It yields the protein CSANRDRVNSPLHF.

This clonotype was observed at least ten times. The gene calls are TRBV20-1 and TRBJ2-1; D unresolved. Germline CDR1 DFQATT, CDR2 SNEGSKA (reference sequence). Between the trimmed V and J ends, which lost 5 bases and 1 base, there was a span of 18 bases. This CDR3 spans 16 amino acids. The CDR3 loop is CSAGGGWARSYNEQFF. In DNA form, the CDR3 reads TGCAGTGCTGGCGGTGGGTGGGCCCGATCCTACAATGAGCAGTTCTTC.

This clonotype was found a few times. This chain uses TRBV6-1 with TRBJ1-5, with TRBD1 identical over 8 bases. CDR3 length: 14 residues. The germline V gene has CDR1 MNHNS and CDR2 SASEGT. V dropped 4 bases and J dropped 6; count of bases not matched to a gene: 5. CDR3 sequence: CASSAAGGSQPQHF. The CDR3 nucleotides read TGTGCCAGCAGTGCCGCAGGGGGCAGTCAGCCCCAGCATTTT.